This T cell receptor (beta chain) originates from a study of a mutant IDH1 vaccine in newly diagnosed glioma. Study as a whole: Eight vaccinations went to patients in weeks 1, 3, 5, 7, 11, 15, 19, 23.

The CDR3 consists of 16 residues. V shed 7 bases and J shed 0 bases, with 19 bases lying between them. CDR1 is SGHRS, CDR2 YFSETQ, per germline. As to time point: week 23, last vaccination. Topical imiquimod was applied with each vaccine dose, which held 300 ug of mutant IDH1 20-mer peptide. Points from the study as a whole: Altogether, around 95% of patients exhibited vaccine-induced immune responses.

Turning to this clone: Its cognate antigen is unknown.

Method: immunoSEQ multiplex PCR; TCRdb's copy keeps in-frame clones and lacks some. The sample contains tens of thousands of clones, approximately 84% of which appear only once. Sequenced here: PBMCs, sampled from a glioma patient whose treatment included an IDH1 peptide vaccine. V is TRBV5-1 and J is TRBJ1-1; D may be TRBD1 (5 bases). The sequence was collected from a man aged 18 to 29 with glioma. CDR3 nucleotide sequence: TGCGCCAGCCGTCCAGTGCCAGGGACCATGAACACTGAAGCTTTCTTT. It specifies CASRPVPGTMNTEAFF. Supplemented by reference TRBV5-1 and TRBJ1-1, the full variable domain reads KAGVTQTPRYLIKTRGQQVTLSCSPISGHRSVSWYQQTPGQGLQFLFEYFSETQRNKGNFPGRFSGRQFSNSRSEMNVSTLELGDSALYLCASRPVPGTMNTEAFFGQGTRLTVV.